This T cell receptor (beta chain) was retrieved from a study of technical replicates of blood from a handful of donors. The method was immunoSEQ multiplex PCR; TCRdb's version includes in-frame clones alone and lacks a portion of them. The table includes some 73,000 clones, around nine tenths detected once. The CDR3 sequence is 12 residues long. Germline CDR1 is SQVTM and CDR2 is ANQGSEA. The sample comprised PBMCs. This rearrangement joins TRBV29-1 to TRBJ2-1, with D possibly being TRBD1 (6 bases). This sequence was found in a human donor in good health. Some clones in this sample may be carry-over from other donors' samples. Here the CDR3 DNA reads TGCAGTGGGGGCCCGGGGAGTGGTGAGCAGTTCTTC. Protein: CSGGPGSGEQFF.